This T cell receptor (beta chain) derives from a study of blood T cell repertoires in COVID-19. Study-wide background: From the United States, Italy and Spain came samples of acute and convalescent COVID-19.

Per the germline V gene, CDR1 is MNHEY and CDR2 is SVGEGT. The CDR3 spans 15 residues. J was trimmed by 4 bases and V by 5 bases; bases with no gene match: 8. Source study methods: Amplified reference gene primers provided the basis for estimating nucleated cell counts. TCRdb's copy holds only in-frame clones and misses some; the assay was immunoSEQ multiplex PCR. V and J calls and clone size follow that table, whereas D and trimming were derived from the DNA. The sample contains under 80,000 clones, roughly 85% of which appear only once. The chain joins TRBV6-2 or TRBV6-3 to TRBJ1-1; 9 bases align to TRBD1. Sequencing was carried out using peripheral blood. The receptor comes from a human donor in a cohort sampled during active COVID-19. CDR3 in DNA: TGTGCCAGCAGTGGGTACAGGGGGCGGGCCACTGAAGCTTTCTTT. Translated: CASSGYRGRATEAFF.